This TCR beta chain was captured by sequencing in a study of T-cell reconstitution after alpha-beta-depleted transplantation in children. Study findings and constraints: Fresh T-cell production supplied most of the T-cell counts and diversity seen one year after transplant. Several hundred expanded graft clones reportedly were the source of alpha-beta T cells about two months after transplant.

Turning to this clonotype: The antigen remains unidentified.

Preparation of the TCRbeta library involved a method that used unique molecular identifiers. TCRdb itself ran the PCR reads through MiXCR, one entry per CDR3 protein. The top ten hold under 35% of the sample, which has over 400,000 distinct CDR3 sequences, roughly 44% seen once. Sequencing was performed on PBMCs, taken before TCRalphabeta/CD19-depleted stem cell transplant. This clonotype was sampled from a girl under 10 years old with aplastic anemia, due to receive a stem cell transplant.

CDR3 amino acids: CSARDEQGAHKNIQYF. The CDR3 DNA reads as TGCAGTGCTAGAGATGAACAGGGGGCCCACAAAAACATTCAGTACTTC. The chain combines TRBV20-1 with TRBJ2-4; 9 bases agree with TRBD1. The J segment lost 3 bases and the V segment lost 0 bases, leaving 6 bases of the junction unmatched. The CDR3 runs to 16 residues. CDR1 and CDR2 (germline): DFQATT, SNEGSKA (reference sequence).